This is a list of T cell receptor beta chains from one sample in a study of PD-1 blockade in classical Hodgkin lymphoma. Clones were sequenced by immunoSEQ multiplex PCR, and TCRdb holds only the in-frame ones, with some missing. The data hold just under 100,000 clones, with 80% to 85% observed a single time. The sample here was peripheral blood mononuclear cells (PBMCs), taken at baseline. The source of these receptors is a human donor with classical Hodgkin lymphoma. The CDR3 runs from the conserved cysteine through the conserved F or W. Fields, in order: J gene, V gene, clone size, D gene, CDR3 DNA, CDR3 protein. The D gene is left open where the match is weak. Clone size is stated in some rows and not others, as once, few, many or a class when expanded.

TRBJ2-1,TRBV7-9,NA,NA,TGTGCCAGCAGCCCTGGACTGAGCAATGAGCAGTTCTTC,CASSPGLSNEQFF
TRBJ1-5,TRBV28,NA,NA,TGTGCCAGCAGTTTTATGTCGGGGTTAGAGGTTCAGCCCCAGCATTTT,CASSFMSGLEVQPQHF
TRBJ2-7,TRBV10-1,NA,TRBD2,TGCGCCAGCAGACTTAAGGTACTAGCGGGAGAATACGAGCAGTACTTC,CASRLKVLAGEYEQYF
TRBJ1-4,TRBV30,NA,NA,TGTGCCACCGGGGATTCTGGTGAAAAACTGTTTTTT,CATGDSGEKLFF
TRBJ2-2,TRBV5-1,NA,NA,TGCGCCAGCAGCTTAGGCGGGGCGAACACCGGGGAGCTGTTTTTT,CASSLGGANTGELFF
TRBJ2-3,TRBV10-3,NA,NA,TGTGCCATCAGGACCCCTTCGCCTAGTGGGGATACGCAGTATTTT,CAIRTPSPSGDTQYF
TRBJ2-3,TRBV27,NA,NA,TGTGCCACCAGCGCCGCAAATACGCAGTATTTT,CATSAANTQYF
TRBJ2-1,TRBV2,NA,TRBD2,TGTGCCAGCAGTGGTACTAGCGGGAGTTATGGTGAGCAGTTCTTC,CASSGTSGSYGEQFF
TRBJ2-2,TRBV5-1,few,TRBD2,TGCGCCAGCAGCTTGGCCGGGAGGGGTAGGACCGGGGAGCTGTTTTTT,CASSLAGRGRTGELFF
TRBJ2-7,TRBV27,NA,TRBD1,TGTGCCAGCAGGATAGACAGGGAGTCCTACGAGCAGTACTTC,CASRIDRESYEQYF
TRBJ2-1,TRBV10-3,NA,NA,TGTGCCATCAGTGAGTCGAACTCCGGGCGGGGTGAGCAGTTCTTC,CAISESNSGRGEQFF
TRBJ2-7,TRBV6-5,NA,NA,TGTGCCAGCGGGGGGTCCTACGAGCAGTACTTC,CASGGSYEQYF
TRBJ1-2,TRBV7-2,once,NA,TGTGCCAGCAGCTCCTCCAGAAACTATGGCTACACCTTC,CASSSSRNYGYTF
TRBJ1-5,TRBV11-2,once,NA,TGTGCCAGCAGCTACGGACAGCTGAGCAATCAGCCCCAGCATTTT,CASSYGQLSNQPQHF
TRBJ2-7,TRBV15,NA,NA,TGTGCCACCAGCAGAGGCGGGGACGCCCGGCACGAGCAGTACTTC,CATSRGGDARHEQYF
TRBJ2-5,TRBV7-2,NA,TRBD1,TGTGCCAGCAGCACAGGGGTGGGGGAGACCCAGTACTTC,CASSTGVGETQYF
TRBJ2-3,TRBV30,NA,TRBD2,TGTGCCTGGAGGGAAGCGGGAGTGATAGATACGCAGTATTTT,CAWREAGVIDTQYF
TRBJ2-5,TRBV10-3,NA,TRBD1,TGTGCCATCAGTGCCGCCACAGGGGGAGAGACCCAGTACTTC,CAISAATGGETQYF
TRBJ2-2,TRBV18,NA,NA,TGTGCCAGCGACACGAACACCGGGGAGCTGTTTTTT,CASDTNTGELFF
TRBJ2-2,TRBV19,NA,TRBD2,TGTGCCAGTATTGGGCACCGGACTAGCGGGGAGCTGTTTTTT,CASIGHRTSGELFF
TRBJ2-1,TRBV10-2,NA,NA,TGCGCCAGCGCCAGCCGCGGAGCCTACAATGAGCAGTTCTTC,CASASRGAYNEQFF
TRBJ2-3,TRBV19,NA,NA,TGTGCCAGTACCAGGACCCCGGCCACAGATACGCAGTATTTT,CASTRTPATDTQYF
TRBJ1-2,TRBV29-1,NA,NA,TGCAGCGCCGAACCCACGGCTGCTAACTATGGCTACACCTTC,CSAEPTAANYGYTF
TRBJ2-5,TRBV19,NA,NA,TGTGCCAGTAGCCTTTGGGACGATCCTCGAGAGACCCAGTACTTC,CASSLWDDPRETQYF
TRBJ1-1,TRBV7-2,NA,NA,TGTGCCAGCACCCTCGAGGGATACACTGAAGCTTTCTTT,CASTLEGYTEAFF
TRBJ1-2,TRBV28,once,TRBD1,TGTGCCAGCCGGGGACAGATCTATGGCTACACCTTC,CASRGQIYGYTF
TRBJ2-6,TRBV6-1,few,NA,TGTGCCAGCAGCGCCCACTCTGGGGCCAACGTCCTGACTTTC,CASSAHSGANVLTF
TRBJ1-1,TRBV19,NA,NA,TGTGCCAGTAGCACCCTACGGGGGGACACTGAAGCTTTCTTT,CASSTLRGDTEAFF
TRBJ2-1,TRBV2,NA,NA,TGTGCCAGCAGTCGGGACTCCAACAATGAGCAGTTCTTC,CASSRDSNNEQFF
TRBJ1-5,TRBV10-3,NA,TRBD1,TGTGCCATCAGTGAGGGGGGACAGGAGAATCAGCCCCAGCATTTT,CAISEGGQENQPQHF
TRBJ2-2,TRBV5-6,NA,TRBD2,TGTGCCAGCGGGGGACTAGCGGGAGCCGGGGAGCTGTTTTTT,CASGGLAGAGELFF
TRBJ2-7,TRBV5-1,NA,TRBD1,TGCGCCAGCAGCCCTGACAGGGCCTCCTACGAGCAGTACTTC,CASSPDRASYEQYF
TRBJ2-7,TRBV6-5,NA,NA,TGTGCCAGCAGTTACTCCCCGAAGGGGGACGGGCAGTACTTC,CASSYSPKGDGQYF
TRBJ1-5,TRBV28,NA,NA,TGTGCCAGCAGGTTCGACACAGGGACATGGCAGCCCCAGCATTTT,CASRFDTGTWQPQHF
TRBJ2-1,TRBV7-2,NA,NA,TGTGCCAGCAGCGCTGCCGGGACGGCGTCCTACAATGAGCAGTTCTTC,CASSAAGTASYNEQFF
TRBJ1-2,TRBV28,few,TRBD1,TGTGCCAGCAGTAGGACAGGGTGGGGTGGCTACACCTTC,CASSRTGWGGYTF
TRBJ1-5,TRBV4-2,NA,NA,TGTGCCAGCAGCCAAGGGATTAGCAATCAGCCCCAGCATTTT,CASSQGISNQPQHF
TRBJ1-1,TRBV14,NA,NA,TGTGCCAGCAGCCAATTCAGGGAGGGTACTGAAGCTTTCTTT,CASSQFREGTEAFF
TRBJ2-5,TRBV6-1,NA,NA,TGTGCCAGCAGTGATCCGGAGGGGTTCTGGGAAGAGACCCAGTACTTC,CASSDPEGFWEETQYF
TRBJ2-6,TRBV7-2,NA,NA,TGTGCCAGCAGCCAGGTGCTTGGTGGGGCCAACGTCCTGACTTTC,CASSQVLGGANVLTF
TRBJ1-1,TRBV10-3,NA,NA,TGTGCCACAAAGGGGAACATGAACACTGAAGCTTTCTTT,CATKGNMNTEAFF
TRBJ2-3,TRBV7-2,NA,NA,TGTGCCAGCAGCTTCCGACTGGAGGCGAGGGATACGCAGTATTTT,CASSFRLEARDTQYF
TRBJ1-5,TRBV28,NA,NA,TGTGCCAGCAGTTTTGTTGGCGCTGGGAATCAGCCCCAGCATTTT,CASSFVGAGNQPQHF
TRBJ2-3,TRBV10-3,NA,NA,TGTGCCATCAGACCCACAGGAAGCACAGATACGCAGTATTTT,CAIRPTGSTDTQYF
TRBJ2-7,TRBV7-8,NA,TRBD2,TGTGCCAGCAGCTTAGTCCCTAGCGGGAGGTCCTACGAGCAGTACTTC,CASSLVPSGRSYEQYF
TRBJ2-2,TRBV5-1,NA,TRBD2,TGCGCCAGCAGCGAGCGGGGGGCGAACACCGGGGAGCTGTTTTTT,CASSERGANTGELFF
TRBJ2-7,TRBV11-2,NA,TRBD1,TGTGCCAGCAGCCCGGGGTCGGCAGGGGGAGAATTGGAGCAGTACTTC,CASSPGSAGGELEQYF
TRBJ1-1,TRBV6-5,NA,NA,TGTGCCAGCAGTCCACGGCACCACGAAGCTTTCTTT,CASSPRHHEAFF
TRBJ2-7,TRBV29-1,NA,NA,TGCAGCGTCCTAAAACCCGGGAGTAGTTACGAGCAGTACTTC,CSVLKPGSSYEQYF
TRBJ1-5,TRBV2,NA,NA,TGTGCCAGCAGTGAACAGGGAAATAGCAATCAGCCCCAGCATTTT,CASSEQGNSNQPQHF
TRBJ2-2,TRBV2,NA,NA,TGTGCCAGCAAACGCGGGACCGGGGAGCTGTTTTTT,CASKRGTGELFF
TRBJ2-7,TRBV9,NA,TRBD2,TGTGCCAGCAGCGCGGGGACTAGCGGCTACGAGCAGTACTTC,CASSAGTSGYEQYF
TRBJ2-5,TRBV6-1,once,NA,TGTGCCAGCAGTGACGGGGGACACGGTGGTAGGCAAGAGACCCAGTACTTC,CASSDGGHGGRQETQYF